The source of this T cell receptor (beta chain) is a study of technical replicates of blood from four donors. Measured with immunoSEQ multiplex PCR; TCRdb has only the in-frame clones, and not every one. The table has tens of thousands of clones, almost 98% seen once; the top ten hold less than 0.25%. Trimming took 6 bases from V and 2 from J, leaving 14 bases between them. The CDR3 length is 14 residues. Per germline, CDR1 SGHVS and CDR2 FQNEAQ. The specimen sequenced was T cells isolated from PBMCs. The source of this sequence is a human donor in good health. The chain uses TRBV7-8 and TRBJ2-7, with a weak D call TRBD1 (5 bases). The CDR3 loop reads CASSYRLTTYEQYF. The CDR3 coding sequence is TGTGCCAGCAGTTACAGGCTAACTACCTACGAGCAGTACTTC.